The 12 T cell receptor beta chains listed next were all sequenced from one sample in a study of low-dose radiotherapy and immunotherapy resistance in tumors. Time point defined: before trial treatment. Alpha and beta chains were covered, as first-strand cDNA relied on TRAV- and TRBV-specific primers. The authors amplified TCRs for 15 to 25 PCR cycles with a constant-region primer and a V-primer adapter. TCRdb fed the reads into MiXCR, producing one record per CDR3 protein. Altogether about 64,000 distinct CDR3 sequences are present, about 30% being singletons, with the ten largest covering about 6.6%. The input for sequencing was PBMCs, taken before treatment. The receptors come from a male donor with rectosigmoid adenocarcinoma.

This chain's CDR3 is CASSAETQQGPIYNEQFF. CDR3 nucleotide sequence: TGCGCCAGCAGCGCCGAGACACAACAAGGACCCATCTACAATGAGCAGTTCTTC. This chain connects TRBV4-3 to TRBJ2-1; D gene unclear. Germline lookup yields CDR1 LGHNA and CDR2 YSLEER. The CDR3 covers 18 residues. V shed 5 bases and J shed 3 bases, with 23 bases lying between them.

This clonotype was counted at least ten times. This chain connects TRBV27 to TRBJ2-3; 12 nucleotides align to TRBD2. This CDR3 spans 16 amino acids. The trim removed 7 bases at V and 1 base at J, leaving 6 bases unmatched. Germline CDR1 MNHEY, CDR2 SMNVEV (reference sequence). CDR3 DNA: TGTGCCAGCACCGGACTAGCGGGAATAGGCACAGATACGCAGTATTTT. Its translation: CASTGLAGIGTDTQYF.

This clonotype was seen repeatedly, ten times or more. J is TRBJ2-3 and V is TRBV12-3 or TRBV12-4; D unresolved. The CDR3 loop spans 13 amino acids. V was trimmed by 6 bases and J by 2 bases, leaving 9 bases between them. CDR3 loop: CASSLYTTDTQYF. CDR3 DNA sequence: TGTGCCAGCAGCCTTTATACCACAGATACGCAGTATTTT.

Comments on this clonotype: The likely explanation is a read error, given a far larger clone one base away. This chain connects TRBV28 to TRBJ2-1; no firm D call. The V end was cut by 11 bases, the J end by 10 bases, with 18 bases between. The length of the CDR3 is 12 residues. The germline V gene encodes CDR1 MDHEN and CDR2 SYDVKM. CDR3 bases: TGTGCCCGACCAAAGGGTGGTTACGAGCAGTTCTTC. As protein: CARPKGGYEQFF.

This clonotype appeared many times. The rearrangement links TRBV20-1 to TRBJ1-2; 8 bases match TRBD1. CDR1 DFQATT and CDR2 SNEGSKA come from the germline V gene (reference sequence). This CDR3 has 14 residues. V was clipped by 5 bases and J by 4 bases; unmatched bases: 9. The CDR3, as DNA: TGCAGTGCTTCCGCCGGACAGGGCCTCTATGGCTACACCTTC. This encodes CSASAGQGLYGYTF.

This clonotype was picked up many times. V is TRBV7-2 and J is TRBJ2-3, with 12 nucleotides matching TRBD2. Germline CDR1 is SGHTA and CDR2 is FQGNSA. J was trimmed by 8 bases and V by 0 bases; bases with no gene match: 6. The CDR3 sequence is 16 residues long. This CDR3 reads CASSLASLAGGGTQYF. The CDR3, as DNA: TGTGCCAGCAGCTTAGCGTCTCTAGCGGGGGGGGGTACGCAGTATTTT.

This clonotype was observed a few times. This chain connects TRBV15 to TRBJ2-7, with 8 bases that match TRBD2. CDR1 LNHNV and CDR2 YYDKDF come from the germline V gene (reference sequence). The CDR3 runs 16 residues. V lost 0 bases to trimming and J lost 1 base; unmatched junction nucleotides: 5. The CDR3 sequence is CATSRDPGGRSYEQYF. CDR3 DNA: TGTGCCACCAGCAGAGATCCCGGCGGGAGGTCCTACGAGCAGTACTTC.

CDR3 nucleotides: TGTGCCAGCAGGACTAGCCCGATAGATACGCAGTATTTT. Protein sequence: CASRTSPIDTQYF. The chain employs TRBV5-4 and TRBJ2-3, with 7 bases matching TRBD2. V shed 5 bases, J shed 5 bases, and the junction held 5 bases outside the gene matches. Germline CDR1 and CDR2: SGHNT and YYREEE (reference sequence). CDR3 size: 13 residues. Complete variable domain (other parts from reference TRBV5-4 and TRBJ2-3): ETGVTQSPTHLIKTRGQQVTLRCSSQSGHNTVSWYQQALGQGPQFIFQYYREEENGRGNFPPRFSGLQFPNYSSELNVNALELDDSALYLCASRTSPIDTQYFGPGTRLTVL.

Ten or more counts support this clonotype. This chain connects TRBV7-2 to TRBJ2-7; unclear D gene. The CDR3 has 16 amino acids. Germline V lookup: CDR1 SGHTA, CDR2 FQGNSA. Trimming took off 4 bases at V and 6 bases at J, with 22 bases between the two ends. The CDR3 loop is CASSSDGLSLWGEQYF. The CDR3 region has the DNA TGTGCCAGCAGCTCAGATGGCCTCAGCCTCTGGGGCGAGCAGTACTTC.

This clonotype was detected many times. This chain uses TRBV5-6 with TRBJ1-6, with TRBD1 as a possible D gene (6 bases). Germline V gene sequence: CDR1 SGHDT, CDR2 YYEEEE. V was pared by 0 bases and J by 7 bases, with 14 bases between. The CDR3 runs to 16 residues. The CDR3 spells CASSLGPGGRNSPLHF. The CDR3 region has the DNA TGTGCCAGCAGCTTGGGACCGGGGGGCAGGAATTCACCCCTCCACTTT.

This clonotype occurred many times. The V and J genes are TRBV20-1 and TRBJ2-7; 10 bases are a match to TRBD1. The V segment lost 6 bases and the J segment 1 base; nucleotides outside the gene matches: 6. The CDR3 extends over 14 amino acids. The germline CDR1 and CDR2 sequences are DFQATT and SNEGSKA (reference sequence). For the CDR3, the DNA is TGCAGTGCCCAGACAGGGGGCGCATCCTACGAGCAGTACTTC. The encoded protein is CSAQTGGASYEQYF.

V usage is TRBV2 and J usage is TRBJ2-2, with 7 positions matching TRBD1. The J segment lost 6 bases and the V segment lost 2 bases, leaving 3 bases of the junction unmatched. The CDR3 is 14 amino acids. Germline V gene data show CDR1 as SNHLY and CDR2 as FYNNEI. The CDR3 DNA is TGTGCCAGCAGTGAAACGACAGGGTCCGGGGAGCTGTTTTTT. Amino acid sequence: CASSETTGSGELFF.